This T cell receptor beta chain was found in a study of cytomegalovirus exposure and HLA in healthy donors. Study outcomes and limitations: The listing of 160 or so TCR beta chains classed them as cytomegalovirus-associated. Specific recognition of CMV antigens was confirmed in vitro for three chains (all CMV-associated). The presence/absence work took it that sequencing depth was about the same across donors.

Among the donors, all were healthy bone marrow donors. V lost 6 bases and J 7 bases, leaving 19 bases between the germline ends. The CDR3 covers 14 residues. Germline V gene sequence: CDR1 MNHNS, CDR2 SASEGT. A note on this clone: Its antigen is undetermined.

The PCR ran on 60 Vbeta and 13 Jbeta primers. Only in-frame clones appear in the TCRdb table, and some are missing; sequencing was by immunoSEQ multiplex PCR. The profile shows about 220,000 clones, over 60% of them singletons. This sequence joins TRBV6-1 and TRBJ2-7, with D possibly TRBD2 on 5 matching bases. This TCR came from a man aged 18 to 29 in good health and CMV-seronegative. Material for sequencing was PBMCs. This chain's CDR3 is CASRADYQVPEQYF. CDR3 sequence (DNA): TGTGCCAGCAGAGCAGACTACCAAGTTCCGGAGCAGTACTTC.